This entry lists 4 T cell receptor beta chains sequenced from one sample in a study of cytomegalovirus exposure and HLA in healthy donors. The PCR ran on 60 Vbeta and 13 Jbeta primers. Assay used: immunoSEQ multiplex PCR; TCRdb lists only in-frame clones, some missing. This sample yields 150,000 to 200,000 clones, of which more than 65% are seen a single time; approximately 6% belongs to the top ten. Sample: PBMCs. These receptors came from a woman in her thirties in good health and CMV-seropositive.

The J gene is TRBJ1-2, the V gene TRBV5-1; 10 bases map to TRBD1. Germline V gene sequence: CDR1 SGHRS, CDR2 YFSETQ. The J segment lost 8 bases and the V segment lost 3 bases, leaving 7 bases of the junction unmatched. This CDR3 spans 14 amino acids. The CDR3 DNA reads TGCGCCAGCAGCTCTCCGACAGGGGGCAAGGGCTACACCTTC. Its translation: CASSSPTGGKGYTF.

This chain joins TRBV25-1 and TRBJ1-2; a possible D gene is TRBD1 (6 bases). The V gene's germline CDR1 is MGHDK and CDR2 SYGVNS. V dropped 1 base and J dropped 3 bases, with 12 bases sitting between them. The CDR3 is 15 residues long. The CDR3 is CASSESGGQYYGYTF. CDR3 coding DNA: TGTGCCAGCAGTGAATCGGGGGGGCAATACTATGGCTACACCTTC.

CDR3 amino acids: CATSRDPRGRAGELFF. The CDR3 nucleotides are TGTGCCACCAGCAGAGATCCGAGGGGGCGGGCCGGGGAGCTGTTTTTT. The chain couples TRBV15 to TRBJ2-2; TRBD1 agrees at 7 bases. The CDR3 length is 16 residues. Trimming at V came to 0 bases and at J to 6 bases, leaving 7 bases not matched to a gene. Germline assignment: CDR1 LNHNV and CDR2 YYDKDF (reference sequence).

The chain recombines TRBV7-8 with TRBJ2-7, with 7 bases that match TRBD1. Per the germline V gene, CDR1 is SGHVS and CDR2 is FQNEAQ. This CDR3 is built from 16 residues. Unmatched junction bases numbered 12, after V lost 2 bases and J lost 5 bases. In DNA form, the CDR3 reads TGTGCCAGCAGCTTATGGGTCGCAGGGGGAATCCACGAGCAGTACTTC. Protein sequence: CASSLWVAGGIHEQYF. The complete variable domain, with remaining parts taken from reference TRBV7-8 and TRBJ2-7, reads GAGVSQSPRYKVAKRGQDVALRCDPISGHVSLFWYQQALGQGPEFLTYFQNEAQLDKSGLPSDRFFAERPEGSVSTLKIQRTQQEDSAVYLCASSLWVAGGIHEQYFGPGTRLTVT.